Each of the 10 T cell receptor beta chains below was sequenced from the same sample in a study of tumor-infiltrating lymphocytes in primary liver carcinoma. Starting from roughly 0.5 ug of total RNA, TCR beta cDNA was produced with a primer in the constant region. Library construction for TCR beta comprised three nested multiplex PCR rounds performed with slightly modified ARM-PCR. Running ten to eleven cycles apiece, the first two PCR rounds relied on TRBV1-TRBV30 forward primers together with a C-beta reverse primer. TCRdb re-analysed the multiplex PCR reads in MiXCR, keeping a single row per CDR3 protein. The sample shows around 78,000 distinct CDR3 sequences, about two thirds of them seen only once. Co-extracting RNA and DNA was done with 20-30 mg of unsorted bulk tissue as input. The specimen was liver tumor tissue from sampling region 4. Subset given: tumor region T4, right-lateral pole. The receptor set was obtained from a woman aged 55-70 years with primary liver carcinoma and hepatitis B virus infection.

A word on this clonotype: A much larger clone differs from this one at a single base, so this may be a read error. The CDR3 bases are TGTGCCAGCAGCTCCGGACTATCTGGGGCCAAAAGCATTCAGTACTTC. This sequence encodes CASSSGLSGAKSIQYF. This rearrangement joins TRBV7-9 to TRBJ2-4; D is possibly TRBD2 (6 bases). This CDR3 region has 16 residues. Germline V gene data show CDR1 as SEHNR and CDR2 as FQNEAQ (reference sequence).

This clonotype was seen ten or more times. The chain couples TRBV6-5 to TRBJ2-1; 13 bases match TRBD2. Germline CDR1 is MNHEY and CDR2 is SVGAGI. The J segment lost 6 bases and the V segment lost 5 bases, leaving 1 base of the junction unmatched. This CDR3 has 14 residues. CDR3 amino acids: CASSGLAGANEQFF. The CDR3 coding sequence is TGTGCCAGCAGTGGACTAGCGGGAGCCAATGAGCAGTTCTTC.

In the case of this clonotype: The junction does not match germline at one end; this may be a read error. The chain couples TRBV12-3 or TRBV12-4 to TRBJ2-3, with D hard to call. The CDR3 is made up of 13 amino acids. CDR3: CARSLDRTDTQYF. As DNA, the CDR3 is TGTGCCAGGAGTTTAGATCGGACAGATACGCAGTATTTT.

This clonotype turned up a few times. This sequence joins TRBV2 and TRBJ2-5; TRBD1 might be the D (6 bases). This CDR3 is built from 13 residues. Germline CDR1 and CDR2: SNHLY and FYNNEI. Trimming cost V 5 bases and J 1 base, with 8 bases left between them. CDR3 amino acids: CASSRQVQETQYF. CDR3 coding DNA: TGTGCCAGCAGTAGACAGGTCCAAGAGACCCAGTACTTC.

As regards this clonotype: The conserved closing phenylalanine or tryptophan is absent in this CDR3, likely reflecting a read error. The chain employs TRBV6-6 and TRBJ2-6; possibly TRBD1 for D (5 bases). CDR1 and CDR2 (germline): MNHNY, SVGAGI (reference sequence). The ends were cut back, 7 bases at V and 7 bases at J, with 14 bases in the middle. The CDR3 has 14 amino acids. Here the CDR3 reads CASNKWGGANVLTL. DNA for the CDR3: TGTGCCAGCAATAAATGGGGCGGCGCCAACGTCCTGACTTTA.

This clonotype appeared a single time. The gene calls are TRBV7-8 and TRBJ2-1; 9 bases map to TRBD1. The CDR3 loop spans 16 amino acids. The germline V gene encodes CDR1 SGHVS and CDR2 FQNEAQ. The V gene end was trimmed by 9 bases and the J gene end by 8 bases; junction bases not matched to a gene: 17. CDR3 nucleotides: TGTGCCAGTGGCTTAGGGGACAGGGTTACGATATATGAGCAGTTCTTC. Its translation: CASGLGDRVTIYEQFF.

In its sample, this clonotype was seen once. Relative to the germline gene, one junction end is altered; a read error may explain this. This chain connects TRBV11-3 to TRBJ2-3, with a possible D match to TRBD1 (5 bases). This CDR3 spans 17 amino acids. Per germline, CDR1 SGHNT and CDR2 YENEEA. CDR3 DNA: TGTGCCAACAGCTTATCGTTTCGGCCGCTACAGACAGATATGCAGTATTTT. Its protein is CANSLSFRPLQTDMQYF.

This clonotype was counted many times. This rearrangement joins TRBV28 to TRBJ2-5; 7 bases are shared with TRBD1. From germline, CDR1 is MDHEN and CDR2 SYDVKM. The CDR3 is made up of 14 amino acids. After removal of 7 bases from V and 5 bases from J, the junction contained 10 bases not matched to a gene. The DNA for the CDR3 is TGTGCCAGCAACCCTGGGGGCAGGGGGGAGACCCAGTACTTC. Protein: CASNPGGRGETQYF.

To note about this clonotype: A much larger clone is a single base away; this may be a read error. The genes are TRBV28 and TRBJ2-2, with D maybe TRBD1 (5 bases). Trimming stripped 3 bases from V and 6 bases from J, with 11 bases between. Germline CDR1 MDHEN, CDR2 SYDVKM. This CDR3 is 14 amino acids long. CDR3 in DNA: TGTGCCAGCAGTTTTGGCGGCAGGGCCGGGGAGCTGTTTTTT. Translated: CASSFGGRAGELFF.

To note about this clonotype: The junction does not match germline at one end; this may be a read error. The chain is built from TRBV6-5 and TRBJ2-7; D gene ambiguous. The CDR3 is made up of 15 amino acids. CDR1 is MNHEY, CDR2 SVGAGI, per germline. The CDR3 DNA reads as TGTGTCAGCAGTTACTCAGCAGCCCGCTCCTACGAGCAGTACTTC. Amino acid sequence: CVSSYSAARSYEQYF.